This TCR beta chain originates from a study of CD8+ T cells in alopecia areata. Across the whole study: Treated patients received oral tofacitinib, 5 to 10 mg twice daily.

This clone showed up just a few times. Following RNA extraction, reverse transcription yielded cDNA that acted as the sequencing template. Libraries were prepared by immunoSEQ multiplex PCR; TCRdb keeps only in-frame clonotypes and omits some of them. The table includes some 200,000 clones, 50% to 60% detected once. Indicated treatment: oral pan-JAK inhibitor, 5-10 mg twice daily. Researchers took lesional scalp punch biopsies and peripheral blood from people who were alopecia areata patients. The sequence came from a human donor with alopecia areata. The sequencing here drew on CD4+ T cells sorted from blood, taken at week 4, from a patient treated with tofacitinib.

CDR3 sequence: CASSFGVVGTEAFF. The CDR3 DNA reads TGTGCCAGCAGCTTTGGAGTGGTGGGCACTGAAGCTTTCTTT. This chain connects TRBV5-6 to TRBJ1-1; no clear D gene. In germline, CDR1 is SGHDT, CDR2 YYEEEE. V lost 2 bases, J lost 4 bases, and 12 bases lay in between. The CDR3 spans 14 residues. The complete variable domain, with remaining parts taken from reference TRBV5-6 and TRBJ1-1, reads DAGVTQSPTHLIKTRGQQVTLRCSPKSGHDTVSWYQQALGQGPQFIFQYYEEEERQRGNFPDRFSGHQFPNYSSELNVNALLLGDSALYLCASSFGVVGTEAFFGQGTRLTVV.